This note documents a single TCR beta chain sequence. These data belong to a study of cytomegalovirus exposure and HLA in healthy donors. Trimming cost V 5 bases and J 5 bases; bases outside gene matches: 3. The CDR3 extends over 13 amino acids. Germline loops: CDR1 MNHEY, CDR2 SVGAGI. The study ran its PCR with 60 Vbeta and 13 Jbeta primers. Sequencing was performed with immunoSEQ multiplex PCR; in TCRdb, only in-frame clones are kept and a portion is missing. This table holds under 200,000 clones, about 77% found once. The clonotype was recovered from a man aged 60 to 69 in good health and CMV-seronegative. The genes are TRBV6-5 and TRBJ1-2, with TRBD1 matching over 9 bases. Sequencing was performed on PBMCs. CDR3 DNA sequence: TGTGCCAGCAGTGCGGGGACAGGGTATGGCTACACCTTC. It specifies CASSAGTGYGYTF.